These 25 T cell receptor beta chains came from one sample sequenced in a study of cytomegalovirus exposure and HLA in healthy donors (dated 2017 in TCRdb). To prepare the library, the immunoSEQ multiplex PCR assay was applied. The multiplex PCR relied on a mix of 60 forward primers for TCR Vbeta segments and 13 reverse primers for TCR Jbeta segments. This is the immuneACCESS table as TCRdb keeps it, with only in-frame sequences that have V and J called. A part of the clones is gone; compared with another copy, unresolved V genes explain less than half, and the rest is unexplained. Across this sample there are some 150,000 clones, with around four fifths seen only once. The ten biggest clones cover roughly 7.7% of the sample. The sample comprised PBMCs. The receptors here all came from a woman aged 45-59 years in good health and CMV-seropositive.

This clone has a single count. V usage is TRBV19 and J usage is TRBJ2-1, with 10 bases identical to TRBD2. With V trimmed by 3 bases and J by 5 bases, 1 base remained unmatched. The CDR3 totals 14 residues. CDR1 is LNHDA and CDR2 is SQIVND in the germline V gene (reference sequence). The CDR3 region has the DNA TGTGCCAGTAGTATCCTAGCGGGGGACAATGAGCAGTTCTTC. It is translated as CASSILAGDNEQFF.

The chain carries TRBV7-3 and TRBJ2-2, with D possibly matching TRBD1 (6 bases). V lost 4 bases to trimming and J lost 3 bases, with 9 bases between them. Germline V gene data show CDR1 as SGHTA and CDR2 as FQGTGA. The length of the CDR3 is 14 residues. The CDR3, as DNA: TGTGCCAGCAGCTGGGGGCCTTACACCGGGGAGCTGTTTTTT. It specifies CASSWGPYTGELFF.

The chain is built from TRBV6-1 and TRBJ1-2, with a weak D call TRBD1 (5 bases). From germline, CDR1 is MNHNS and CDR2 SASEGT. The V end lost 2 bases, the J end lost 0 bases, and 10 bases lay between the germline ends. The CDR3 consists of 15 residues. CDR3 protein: CASSEFGAANYGYTF. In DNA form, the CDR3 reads TGTGCCAGCAGTGAATTTGGGGCAGCTAACTATGGCTACACCTTC.

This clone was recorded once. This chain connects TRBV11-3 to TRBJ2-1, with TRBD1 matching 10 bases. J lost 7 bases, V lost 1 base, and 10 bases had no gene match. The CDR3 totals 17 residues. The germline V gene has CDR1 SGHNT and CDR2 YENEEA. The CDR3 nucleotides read TGTGCCAGCAGCTTAGGGCCCGGGACAGGGGTTGAGAATGAGCAGTTCTTC. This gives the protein CASSLGPGTGVENEQFF.

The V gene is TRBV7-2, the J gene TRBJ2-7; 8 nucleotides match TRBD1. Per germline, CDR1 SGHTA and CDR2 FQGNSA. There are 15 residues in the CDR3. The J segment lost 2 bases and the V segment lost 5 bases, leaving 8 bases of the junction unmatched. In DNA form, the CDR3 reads TGTGCCAGCAGCCATCCGGGACAGGTGCCCTACGAGCAGTACTTC. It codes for CASSHPGQVPYEQYF.

CDR3 sequence (DNA): TGTGCCAGCAGTGAATGGCGGACTAGCGAATACGAGCAGTACTTC. This sequence encodes CASSEWRTSEYEQYF. The chain combines TRBV6-1 with TRBJ2-7; 9 positions match TRBD2. J gave up 4 bases and V 2 bases, and 6 bases lay outside the gene matches. There are 15 residues in the CDR3. Germline CDR1 reads MNHNS; CDR2 reads SASEGT.

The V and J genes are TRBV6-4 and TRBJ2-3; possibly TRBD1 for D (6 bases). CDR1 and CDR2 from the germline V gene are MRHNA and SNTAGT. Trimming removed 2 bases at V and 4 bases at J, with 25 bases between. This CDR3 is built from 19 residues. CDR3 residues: CASSDRYSKQGIGADTQYF. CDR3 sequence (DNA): TGTGCCAGCAGTGACCGTTATTCGAAACAGGGAATCGGGGCAGATACGCAGTATTTT.

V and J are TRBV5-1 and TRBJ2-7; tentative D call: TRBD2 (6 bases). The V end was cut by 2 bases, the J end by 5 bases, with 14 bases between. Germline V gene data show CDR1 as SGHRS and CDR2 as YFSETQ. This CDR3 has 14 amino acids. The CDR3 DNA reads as TGCGCCAGCAGCTTCCCGACTAGTTCCCACGAGCAGTACTTC. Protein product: CASSFPTSSHEQYF.

The CDR3 region is CASSRLAGGVEDTQYF. Here the CDR3 DNA reads TGTGCCAGCAGCCGGCTAGCGGGAGGAGTGGAAGATACGCAGTATTTT. V and J are TRBV4-2 and TRBJ2-3; 11 bases line up with TRBD2. J was trimmed by 5 bases and V by 4 bases; bases with no gene match: 8. This CDR3 spans 16 amino acids. Germline values: CDR1 LGHNA, CDR2 YNFKEQ.

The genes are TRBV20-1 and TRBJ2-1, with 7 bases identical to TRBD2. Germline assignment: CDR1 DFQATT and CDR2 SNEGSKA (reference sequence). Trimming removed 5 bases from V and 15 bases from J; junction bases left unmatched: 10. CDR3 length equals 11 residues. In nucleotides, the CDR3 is TGCAGTGCTTATACCGGGGGGTGGGTGTTCTTC. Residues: CSAYTGGWVFF.

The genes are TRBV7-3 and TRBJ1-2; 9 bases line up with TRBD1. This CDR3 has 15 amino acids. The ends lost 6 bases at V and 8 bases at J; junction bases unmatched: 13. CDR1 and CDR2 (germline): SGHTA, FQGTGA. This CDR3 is CASRVNLGTGSGYTF. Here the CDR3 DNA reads TGTGCCAGCAGGGTCAATCTCGGGACAGGGTCCGGCTACACCTTC.

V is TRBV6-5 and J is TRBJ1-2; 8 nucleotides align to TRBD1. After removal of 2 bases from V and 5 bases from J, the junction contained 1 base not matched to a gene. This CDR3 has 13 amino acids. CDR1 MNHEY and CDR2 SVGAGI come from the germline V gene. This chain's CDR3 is CASSYDRGYGYTF. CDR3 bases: TGTGCCAGCAGTTACGACAGGGGATATGGCTACACCTTC.

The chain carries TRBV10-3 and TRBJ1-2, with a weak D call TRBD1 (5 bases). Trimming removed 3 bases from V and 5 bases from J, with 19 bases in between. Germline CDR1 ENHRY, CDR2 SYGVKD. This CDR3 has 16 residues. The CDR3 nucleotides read TGTGCCATCAGTGATTCGGGGGTTAGGGTCGAGTATGGCTACACCTTC. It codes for CAISDSGVRVEYGYTF.

CDR3 amino acids: CAIKLPGDWNEQFF. CDR3 nucleotides: TGTGCCATCAAGCTCCCAGGGGATTGGAATGAGCAGTTCTTC. V gene TRBV10-3 combines with J gene TRBJ2-1; D may be TRBD1 (6 bases). The V gene's germline CDR1 is ENHRY and CDR2 SYGVKD. Trimming removed 7 bases at V and 7 bases at J, with 17 bases between. CDR3 length: 14 amino acids.

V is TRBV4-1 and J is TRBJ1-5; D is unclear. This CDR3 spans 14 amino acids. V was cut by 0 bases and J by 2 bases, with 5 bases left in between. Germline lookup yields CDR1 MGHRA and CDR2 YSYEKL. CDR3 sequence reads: CASSQDGRNQPQHF. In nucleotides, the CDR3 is TGCGCCAGCAGCCAAGACGGTCGCAATCAGCCCCAGCATTTT.

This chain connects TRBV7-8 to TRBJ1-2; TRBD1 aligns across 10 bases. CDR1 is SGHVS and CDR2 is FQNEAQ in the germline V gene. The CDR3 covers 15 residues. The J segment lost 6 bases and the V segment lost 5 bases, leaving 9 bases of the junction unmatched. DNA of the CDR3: TGTGCCAGCAGCCCCTGGGACAGGGGAGACCATGGCTACACCTTC. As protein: CASSPWDRGDHGYTF.

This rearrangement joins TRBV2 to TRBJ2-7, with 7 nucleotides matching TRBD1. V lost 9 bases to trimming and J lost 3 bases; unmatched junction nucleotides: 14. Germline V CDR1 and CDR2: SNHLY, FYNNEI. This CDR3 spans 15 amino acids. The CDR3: CARDQLRQGNYEQYF. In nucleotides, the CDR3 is TGTGCCAGGGACCAACTTCGACAGGGAAACTACGAGCAGTACTTC.

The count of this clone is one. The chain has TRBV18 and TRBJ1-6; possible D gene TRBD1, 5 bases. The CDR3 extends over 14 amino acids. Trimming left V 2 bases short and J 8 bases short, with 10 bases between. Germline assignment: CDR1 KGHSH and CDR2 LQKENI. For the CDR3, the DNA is TGTGCCAGCTCACCATCAGGGTTGGATTCACCCCTCCACTTT. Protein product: CASSPSGLDSPLHF.

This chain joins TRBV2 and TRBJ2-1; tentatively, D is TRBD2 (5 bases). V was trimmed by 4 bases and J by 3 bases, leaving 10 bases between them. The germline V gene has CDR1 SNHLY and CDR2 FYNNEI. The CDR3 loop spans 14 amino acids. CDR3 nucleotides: TGTGCCAGCAGTGCGGGGTCCAACTACAATGAGCAGTTCTTC. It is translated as CASSAGSNYNEQFF. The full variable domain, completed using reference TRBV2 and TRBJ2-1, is EPEVTQTPSHQVTQMGQEVILRCVPISNHLYFYWYRQILGQKVEFLVSFYNNEISEKSEIFDDQFSVERPDGSNFTLKIRSTKLEDSAMYFCASSAGSNYNEQFFGPGTRLTVL.

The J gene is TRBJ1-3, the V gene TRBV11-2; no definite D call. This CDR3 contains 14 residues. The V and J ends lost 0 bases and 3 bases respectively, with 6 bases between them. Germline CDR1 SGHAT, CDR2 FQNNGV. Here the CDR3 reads CASSLESSGNTIYF. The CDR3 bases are TGTGCCAGCAGCTTAGAGAGTAGTGGAAACACCATATATTTT. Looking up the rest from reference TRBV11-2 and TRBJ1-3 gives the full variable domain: EAGVAQSPRYKIIEKRQSVAFWCNPISGHATLYWYQQILGQGPKLLIQFQNNGVVDDSQLPKDRFSAERLKGVDSTLKIQPAKLEDSAVYLCASSLESSGNTIYFGEGSWLTVV.

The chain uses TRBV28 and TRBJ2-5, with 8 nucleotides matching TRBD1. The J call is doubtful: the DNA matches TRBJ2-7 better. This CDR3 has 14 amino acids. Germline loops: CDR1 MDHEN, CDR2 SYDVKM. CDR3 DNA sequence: TGTGCCAGCACCCCAACAGGGGGCTCCTACGAGCAGTACTTC. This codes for CASTPTGGSYEQYF.

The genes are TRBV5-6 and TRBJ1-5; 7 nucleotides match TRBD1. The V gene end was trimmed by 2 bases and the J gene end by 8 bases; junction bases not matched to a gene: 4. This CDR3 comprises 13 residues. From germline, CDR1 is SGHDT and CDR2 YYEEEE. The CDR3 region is CASSFYRGEPQHF. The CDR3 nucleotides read TGTGCCAGCAGCTTCTACAGGGGTGAGCCCCAGCATTTT.

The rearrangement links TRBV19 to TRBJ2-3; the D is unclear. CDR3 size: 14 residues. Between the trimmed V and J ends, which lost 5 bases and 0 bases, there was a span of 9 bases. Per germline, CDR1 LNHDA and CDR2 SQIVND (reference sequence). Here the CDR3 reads CASSDTLSTDTQYF. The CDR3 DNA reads TGTGCCAGTAGTGACACTCTGAGCACAGATACGCAGTATTTT.

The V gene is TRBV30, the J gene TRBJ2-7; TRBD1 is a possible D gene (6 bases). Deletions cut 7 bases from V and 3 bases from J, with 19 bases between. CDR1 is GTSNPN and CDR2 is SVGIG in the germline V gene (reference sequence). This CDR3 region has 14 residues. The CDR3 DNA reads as TGTGCCTCGGCTACCCCGGGACATTTCTACGAGCAGTACTTC. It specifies CASATPGHFYEQYF.

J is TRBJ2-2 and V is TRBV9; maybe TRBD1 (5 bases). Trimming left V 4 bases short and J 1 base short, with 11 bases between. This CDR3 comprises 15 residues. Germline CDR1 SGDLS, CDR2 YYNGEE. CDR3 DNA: TGTGCCAGCAGCACACTAACAGGGAACACCGGGGAGCTGTTTTTT. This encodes CASSTLTGNTGELFF.